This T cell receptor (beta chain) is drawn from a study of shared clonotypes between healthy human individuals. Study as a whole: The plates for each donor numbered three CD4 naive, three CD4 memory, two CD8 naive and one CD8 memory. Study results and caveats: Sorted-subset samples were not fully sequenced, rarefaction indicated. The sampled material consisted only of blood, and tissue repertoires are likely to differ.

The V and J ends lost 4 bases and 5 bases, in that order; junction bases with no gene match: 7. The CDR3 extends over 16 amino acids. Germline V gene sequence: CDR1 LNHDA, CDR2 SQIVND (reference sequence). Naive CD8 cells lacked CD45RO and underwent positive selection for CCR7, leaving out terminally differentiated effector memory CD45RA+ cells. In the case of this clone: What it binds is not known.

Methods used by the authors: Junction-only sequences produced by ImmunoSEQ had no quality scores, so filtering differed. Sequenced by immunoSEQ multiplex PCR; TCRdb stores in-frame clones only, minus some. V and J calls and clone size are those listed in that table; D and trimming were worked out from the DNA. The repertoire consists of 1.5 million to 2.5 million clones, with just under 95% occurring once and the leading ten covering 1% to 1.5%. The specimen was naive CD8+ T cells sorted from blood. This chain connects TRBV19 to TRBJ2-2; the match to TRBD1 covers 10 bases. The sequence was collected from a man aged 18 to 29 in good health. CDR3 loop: CASSSGDRGWTGELFF. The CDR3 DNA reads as TGTGCCAGTAGTAGCGGGGACAGGGGTTGGACCGGGGAGCTGTTTTTT. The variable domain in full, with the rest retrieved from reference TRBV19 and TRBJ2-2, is DGGITQSPKYLFRKEGQNVTLSCEQNLNHDAMYWYRQDPGQGLRLIYYSQIVNDFQKGDIAEGYSVSREKKESFPLTVTSAQKNPTAFYLCASSSGDRGWTGELFFGEGSRLTVL.